The 15 T cell receptor beta chains below come from one sample, sequenced in a study of low-dose radiotherapy and immunotherapy resistance in tumors. First-strand cDNA relied on TRAV- and TRBV-specific primers spanning alpha and beta chains. Amplification of TCRs used a constant-region primer and V-primer adapter for around 20 PCR cycles. Using its own MiXCR run on the reads, TCRdb lists one record per CDR3 protein. The sample has 9,500 to 14,000 distinct CDR3 sequences, 45% to 55% seen once. Source of these receptors: a human donor with advanced metastatic prostate, ovarian, gallbladder or colorectal cancer (not recorded which). This table probably holds off-target reads from a library built for another chain.

The chain combines TRBV3-1 with TRBJ1-6; D is uncertain. V was pared by 0 bases and J by 5 bases, with 8 bases between. Germline CDR1 and CDR2: LGHDT and YNNKEL (reference sequence). The CDR3 has 15 amino acids. CDR3 region: CASSQEDIDNSPLHF. The CDR3 DNA sequence: TGTGCCAGCAGCCAAGAAGACATTGATAATTCACCCCTCCACTTT.

This clonotype has more than one count but fewer than ten. V gene TRBV4-1 combines with J gene TRBJ2-7, with D unresolved. Germline-derived CDR1 and CDR2 are MGHRA and YSYEKL. V was trimmed by 2 bases and J by 4 bases, leaving 12 bases between them. The CDR3 length is 14 residues. The CDR3 region has the DNA TGCGCCAGCAGCCAAACCGTGTTGGGTTACGAGCAGTACTTC. Its protein is CASSQTVLGYEQYF.

The chain joins TRBV12-3 or TRBV12-4 to TRBJ2-1; possible D gene TRBD1, 6 bases. With 8 bases removed from V and 0 bases from J, the gap between germline ends came to 17 bases. The CDR3 loop spans 16 amino acids. CDR3 nucleotides: TGTGCCAGCTCGCGAACAGGGCCCCCCTCCTACAATGAGCAGTTCTTC. Amino acid sequence: CASSRTGPPSYNEQFF.

This rearrangement joins TRBV18 to TRBJ2-7; maybe TRBD2 (6 bases). The germline gives CDR1 KGHSH, CDR2 LQKENI. CDR3 length: 12 amino acids. V was cut by 3 bases and J by 7 bases, with 10 bases left in between. CDR3 sequence: CASSPQAGEQYF. In DNA form, the CDR3 reads TGTGCCAGCTCACCCCAGGCGGGGGAGCAGTACTTC.

This clonotype was counted only a few times. The chain joins TRBV24-1 to TRBJ1-5; no clear D. CDR1 KGHDR and CDR2 SFDVKD come from the germline V gene. The CDR3 extends over 14 amino acids. V was pared by 9 bases and J by 0 bases, with 11 bases between. The CDR3 nucleotides read TGTGCCACCGCTCAGGCGGCTAGCAATCAGCCCCAGCATTTT. The encoded protein is CATAQAASNQPQHF.

The chain uses TRBV19 and TRBJ2-3, with TRBD2 as a possible D gene (5 bases). This CDR3 spans 17 amino acids. The V gene lost 6 bases and the J gene lost 2 bases, with 21 bases spanning the gap. In germline, CDR1 is LNHDA, CDR2 SQIVND (reference sequence). The CDR3 DNA is TGTGCCAGTAGCCGCCCCTACCAAGCGGCATCCACAGATACGCAGTATTTT. Its protein is CASSRPYQAASTDTQYF.

For the CDR3, the DNA is TGTGCCAGCAGCTTGGGACTAGCGGGGGGCACAGATACGCAGTATTTT. Amino acid sequence: CASSLGLAGGTDTQYF. The chain carries TRBV5-5 and TRBJ2-3; 12 bases agree with TRBD2. Germline CDR1 reads SGHKS; CDR2 reads YYEKEE (reference sequence). The V and J ends lost 0 bases and 1 base, in that order; junction bases with no gene match: 0. CDR3 length: 16 residues.

The chain carries TRBV7-6 and TRBJ2-2; 9 nucleotides line up with TRBD1. The CDR3 length is 15 residues. The junction had 6 bases not matched to a gene; V was cut back by 5 bases and J by 5 bases. Germline V lookup: CDR1 SGHVS, CDR2 FNYEAQ. As DNA, the CDR3 is TGTGCCAGCAGCCAGGGACAGGGATGGACCGGGGAGCTGTTTTTT. It encodes CASSQGQGWTGELFF.

The CDR3 nucleotides read TGCAGTGCTGCTCGAGGGCAAGGACAGCCCCAGCATTTT. As protein: CSAARGQGQPQHF. The J gene is TRBJ1-5, the V gene TRBV20-1, with D unclear. V gave up 5 bases and J gave up 7 bases, with 15 bases separating them. The CDR3 loop spans 13 amino acids. Per the germline V gene, CDR1 is DFQATT and CDR2 is SNEGSKA (reference sequence).

The rearrangement joins TRBV12-3 or TRBV12-4 to TRBJ1-1, with TRBD1 matching over 9 bases. J gave up 5 bases and V 3 bases, and 10 bases lay outside the gene matches. The CDR3 extends over 16 amino acids. For the CDR3, the DNA is TGTGCCAGCAGTTTTTTTACAGGGGGCGCGTGGACTGAAGCTTTCTTT. Translated: CASSFFTGGAWTEAFF.

The chain joins TRBV29-1 to TRBJ1-2; possible D gene TRBD1, 6 bases. The germline V gene encodes CDR1 SQVTM and CDR2 ANQGSEA. The CDR3 is 12 amino acids. Trimming shortened V by 4 bases and J by 8 bases, and 14 bases separated the two germline ends. The CDR3 coding sequence is TGCAGCGTTGTTCAGGGGCGGCTGGGCTACACCTTC. As protein: CSVVQGRLGYTF. Based on the CDR3 plus reference TRBV29-1 and TRBJ1-2, the full variable domain is SAVISQKPSRDICQRGTSLTIQCQVDSQVTMMFWYRQQPGQSLTLIATANQGSEATYESGFVIDKFPISRPNLTFSTLTVSNMSPEDSSIYLCSVVQGRLGYTFGSGTRLTVV.

The rearrangement uses TRBV5-1 and TRBJ2-1; TRBD2 matches at 14 bases. The CDR3 totals 17 residues. Per germline, CDR1 SGHRS and CDR2 YFSETQ. Trimming removed 0 bases from V and 7 bases from J; junction bases left unmatched: 6. Written as DNA, the CDR3 is TGCGCCAGCAGCTTGGGCCTGGGACTAGCGGGGGTAAATGAGCAGTTCTTC. This codes for CASSLGLGLAGVNEQFF.

This clonotype was observed a few times. J is TRBJ2-7 and V is TRBV28, with 9 nucleotides matching TRBD1. The germline V gene encodes CDR1 MDHEN and CDR2 SYDVKM. Trimming cost V 3 bases and J 6 bases; bases outside gene matches: 9. This CDR3 spans 15 amino acids. Written as DNA, the CDR3 is TGTGCCAGCAGTTTTGTCGGGACAGGGACCCCCGAGCAGTACTTC. This gives the protein CASSFVGTGTPEQYF.

This sequence joins TRBV28 and TRBJ2-7, with D uncertain. The length of the CDR3 is 11 residues. The V gene lost 4 bases and the J gene lost 2 bases, with 3 bases spanning the gap. Germline CDR1 reads MDHEN; CDR2 reads SYDVKM. The CDR3 sequence is CASSSAYEQYF. The CDR3 DNA sequence: TGTGCCAGCAGTTCCGCCTACGAGCAGTACTTC.

This chain connects TRBV28 to TRBJ2-2; 9 nucleotides agree with TRBD1. The J segment lost 0 bases and the V segment lost 9 bases, leaving 8 bases of the junction unmatched. The CDR3 consists of 16 residues. CDR1 and CDR2 from the germline V gene are MDHEN and SYDVKM. The CDR3 loop is CASLGTGKTNTGELFF. For the CDR3, the DNA is TGTGCCAGTCTAGGGACAGGGAAGACGAACACCGGGGAGCTGTTTTTT.